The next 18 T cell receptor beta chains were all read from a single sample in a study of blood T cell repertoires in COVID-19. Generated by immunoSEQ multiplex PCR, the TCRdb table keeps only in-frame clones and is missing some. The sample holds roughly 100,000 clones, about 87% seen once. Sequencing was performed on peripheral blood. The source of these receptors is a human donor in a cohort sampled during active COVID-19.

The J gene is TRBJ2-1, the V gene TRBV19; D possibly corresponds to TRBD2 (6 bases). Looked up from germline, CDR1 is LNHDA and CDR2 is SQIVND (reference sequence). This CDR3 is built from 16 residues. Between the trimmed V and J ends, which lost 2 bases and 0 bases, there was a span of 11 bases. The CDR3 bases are TGTGCCAGTAGTATACGGTACGGGAGCTCCTACAATGAGCAGTTCTTC. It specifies CASSIRYGSSYNEQFF. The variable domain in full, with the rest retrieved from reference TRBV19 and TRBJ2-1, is DGGITQSPKYLFRKEGQNVTLSCEQNLNHDAMYWYRQDPGQGLRLIYYSQIVNDFQKGDIAEGYSVSREKKESFPLTVTSAQKNPTAFYLCASSIRYGSSYNEQFFGPGTRLTVL.

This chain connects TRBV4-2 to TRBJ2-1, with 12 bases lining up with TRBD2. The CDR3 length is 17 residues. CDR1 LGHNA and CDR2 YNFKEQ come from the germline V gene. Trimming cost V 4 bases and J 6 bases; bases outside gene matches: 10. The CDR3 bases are TGTGCCAGCAGCCCCCGACTTCTAGCGGGAGGGCCCAATGAGCAGTTCTTC. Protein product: CASSPRLLAGGPNEQFF.

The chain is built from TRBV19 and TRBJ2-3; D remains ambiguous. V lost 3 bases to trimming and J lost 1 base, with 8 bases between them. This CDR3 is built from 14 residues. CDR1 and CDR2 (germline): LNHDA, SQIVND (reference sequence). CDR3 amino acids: CASSMKQRTDTQYF. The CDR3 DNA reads TGTGCCAGTAGTATGAAACAGCGCACAGATACGCAGTATTTT.

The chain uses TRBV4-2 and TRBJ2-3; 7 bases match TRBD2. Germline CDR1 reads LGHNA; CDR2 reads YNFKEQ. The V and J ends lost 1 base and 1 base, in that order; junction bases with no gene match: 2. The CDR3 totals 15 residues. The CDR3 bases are TGTGCCAGCAGCCAAGTTCTAGCGGGCACAGATACGCAGTATTTT. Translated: CASSQVLAGTDTQYF.

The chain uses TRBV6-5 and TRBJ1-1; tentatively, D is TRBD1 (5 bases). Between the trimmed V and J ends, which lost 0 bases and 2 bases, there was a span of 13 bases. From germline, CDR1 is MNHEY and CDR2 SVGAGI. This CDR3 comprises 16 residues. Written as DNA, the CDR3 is TGTGCCAGCAGTTACTCAGGGGCGGGGAAAAACACTGAAGCTTTCTTT. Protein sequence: CASSYSGAGKNTEAFF.

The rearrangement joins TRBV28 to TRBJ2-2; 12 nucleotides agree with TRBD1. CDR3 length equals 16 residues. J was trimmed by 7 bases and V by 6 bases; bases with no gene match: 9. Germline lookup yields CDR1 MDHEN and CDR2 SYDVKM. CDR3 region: CASSLRDRGPGGELFF. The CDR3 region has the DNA TGTGCCAGCAGCCTCCGGGACAGGGGGCCTGGCGGGGAGCTGTTTTTT.

The CDR3 DNA is TGTGCCACCAGTGATTCTGCAACGGGACTAGCGGGACCCACCGGGGAGCTGTTTTTT. Translation: CATSDSATGLAGPTGELFF. This rearrangement joins TRBV24-1 to TRBJ2-2, with TRBD2 identical over 13 bases. This CDR3 region has 19 residues. The junction had 9 bases not matched to a gene; V was cut back by 2 bases and J by 4 bases. CDR1 is KGHDR, CDR2 SFDVKD, per germline.

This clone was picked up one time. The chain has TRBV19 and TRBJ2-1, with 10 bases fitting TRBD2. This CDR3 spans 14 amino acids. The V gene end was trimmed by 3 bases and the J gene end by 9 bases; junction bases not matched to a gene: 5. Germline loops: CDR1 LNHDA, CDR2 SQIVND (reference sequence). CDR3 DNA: TGTGCCAGTAGTATTCTAGCGGGAGAAGTTGAGCAGTTCTTC. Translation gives CASSILAGEVEQFF.

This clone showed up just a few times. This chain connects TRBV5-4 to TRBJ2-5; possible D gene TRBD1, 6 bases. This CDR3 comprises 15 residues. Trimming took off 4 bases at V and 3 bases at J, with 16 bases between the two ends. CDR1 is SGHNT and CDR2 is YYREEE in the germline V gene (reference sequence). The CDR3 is CASSRRGSREETQYF. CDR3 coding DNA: TGTGCCAGCAGCCGAAGGGGGAGTAGGGAAGAGACCCAGTACTTC.

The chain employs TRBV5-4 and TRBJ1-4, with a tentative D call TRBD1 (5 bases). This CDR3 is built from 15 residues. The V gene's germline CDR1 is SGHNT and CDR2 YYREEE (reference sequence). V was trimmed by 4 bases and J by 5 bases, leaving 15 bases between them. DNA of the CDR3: TGTGCCAGCAGCCCGACAACGGGGGAGAATGAAAAACTGTTTTTT. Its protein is CASSPTTGENEKLFF.

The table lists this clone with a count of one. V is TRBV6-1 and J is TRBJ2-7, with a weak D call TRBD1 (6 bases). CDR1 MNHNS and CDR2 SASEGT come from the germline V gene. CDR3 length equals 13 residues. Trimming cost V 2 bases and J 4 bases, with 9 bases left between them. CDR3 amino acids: CASSEHRAYEQYF. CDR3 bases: TGTGCCAGCAGTGAACACAGGGCTTACGAGCAGTACTTC.

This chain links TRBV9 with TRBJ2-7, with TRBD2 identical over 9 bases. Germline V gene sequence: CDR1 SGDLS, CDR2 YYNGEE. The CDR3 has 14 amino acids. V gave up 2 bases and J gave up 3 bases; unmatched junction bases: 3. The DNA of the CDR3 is TGTGCCAGCAGCGTTAGCGGGGGAGGCTACGAGCAGTACTTC. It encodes CASSVSGGGYEQYF.

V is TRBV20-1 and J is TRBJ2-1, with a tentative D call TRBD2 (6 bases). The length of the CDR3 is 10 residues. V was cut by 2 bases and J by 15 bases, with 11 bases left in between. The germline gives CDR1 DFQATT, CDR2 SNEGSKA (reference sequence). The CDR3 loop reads CSARKAGWFF. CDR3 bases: TGCAGTGCTAGAAAGGCGGGATGGTTCTTC.

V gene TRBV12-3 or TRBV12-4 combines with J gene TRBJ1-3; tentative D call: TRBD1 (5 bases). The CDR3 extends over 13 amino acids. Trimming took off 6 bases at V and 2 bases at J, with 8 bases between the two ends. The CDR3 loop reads CASRPGAGNTIYF. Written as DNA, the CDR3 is TGTGCCAGCAGACCGGGGGCTGGAAACACCATATATTTT.

This CDR3 is CASSFGTGGIAAYEQYF. The CDR3 bases are TGTGCCAGTAGTTTCGGGACAGGGGGCATCGCCGCCTACGAGCAGTACTTC. The chain joins TRBV19 to TRBJ2-7, with TRBD1 matching 12 bases. J was trimmed by 2 bases and V by 5 bases; bases with no gene match: 10. Germline V lookup: CDR1 LNHDA, CDR2 SQIVND (reference sequence). The CDR3 has 17 amino acids.

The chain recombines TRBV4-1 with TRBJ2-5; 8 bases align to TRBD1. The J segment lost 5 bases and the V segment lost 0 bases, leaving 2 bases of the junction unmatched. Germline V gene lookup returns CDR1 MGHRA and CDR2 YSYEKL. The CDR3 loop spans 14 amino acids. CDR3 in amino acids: CASSQEDRAETQYF. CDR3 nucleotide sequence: TGCGCCAGCAGCCAAGAGGACAGGGCCGAGACCCAGTACTTC.

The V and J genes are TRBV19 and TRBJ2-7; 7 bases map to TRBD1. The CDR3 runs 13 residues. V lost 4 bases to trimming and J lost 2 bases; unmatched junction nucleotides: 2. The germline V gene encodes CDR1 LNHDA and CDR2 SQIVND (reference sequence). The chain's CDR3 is CASSRQGTYEQYF. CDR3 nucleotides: TGTGCCAGTAGTAGACAGGGAACCTACGAGCAGTACTTC.

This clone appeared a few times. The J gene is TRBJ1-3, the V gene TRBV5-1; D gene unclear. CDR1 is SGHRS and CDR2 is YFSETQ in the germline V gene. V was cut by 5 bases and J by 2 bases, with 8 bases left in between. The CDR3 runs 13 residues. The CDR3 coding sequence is TGCGCCAGCAGGAAAGCACCTGGAAACACCATATATTTT. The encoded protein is CASRKAPGNTIYF.